These 10 T cell receptor beta chains originate from one sample sequenced in a study of blood T cells in healthy people across ages. For the second PCR, which ran for about 6 to 11 cycles, a sample-barcoded 5' primer and a J-beta primer mix were used. TCRdb passed the 5' RACE reads through MiXCR, listing each CDR3 protein once. In the table there are 800,000 to 950,000 distinct CDR3 sequences, approximately 49% of which are singletons. The sequenced material came from blood. The origin of the receptors is a man aged 25 to 45 in good health.

The V call is TRBV7-2, the J call TRBJ2-7; D uncertain. Germline-derived CDR1 and CDR2 are SGHTA and FQGNSA. The CDR3 runs 14 residues. The ends were cut back, 1 base at V and 6 bases at J, with 13 bases in the middle. The CDR3 DNA sequence: TGTGCCAGCAGCTTAGAACCCACGCTTGGCGAGCAGTACTTC. Its translation: CASSLEPTLGEQYF.

The chain recombines TRBV7-8 with TRBJ2-6; D gene ambiguous. Germline V gene data show CDR1 as SGHVS and CDR2 as FQNEAQ. The CDR3 has 16 amino acids. Between the trimmed V and J ends, which lost 1 base and 1 base, there was a span of 8 bases. As DNA, the CDR3 is TGTGCCAGCAGCTTAGTCGAAGGGTCTGGGGCCAACGTCCTGACTTTC. As protein: CASSLVEGSGANVLTF.

A single count supports this clonotype. This chain connects TRBV29-1 to TRBJ2-1, with 9 bases fitting TRBD1. The trim removed 8 bases at V and 6 bases at J, leaving 5 bases unmatched. The CDR3 is made up of 12 amino acids. Germline V CDR1 and CDR2: SQVTM, ANQGSEA. CDR3 sequence (DNA): TGCAGCTTTGGGACAGGGACCAATGAGCAGTTCTTC. Translated: CSFGTGTNEQFF.

The rearrangement links TRBV7-3 to TRBJ1-6, with 7 nucleotides matching TRBD1. V lost 3 bases and J lost 7; bases outside the gene matches: 3. Germline V gene sequence: CDR1 SGHTA, CDR2 FQGTGA. There are 14 residues in the CDR3. The CDR3 region is CASSFRGQNSPLHF. Written as DNA, the CDR3 is TGTGCCAGCAGCTTTCGGGGACAGAATTCACCCCTCCACTTT.

This rearrangement joins TRBV4-3 to TRBJ2-7; TRBD1 might be the D (6 bases). The end of the DNA aligns better with TRBJ2-5, so the J call may be wrong. The CDR3 is 15 residues long. The germline gives CDR1 LGHNA, CDR2 YSLEER. CDR3 amino acids: CASSQDLGRGETQYF. The CDR3 DNA reads as TGCGCCAGCAGCCAAGATCTGGGAAGGGGGGAGACCCAGTACTTC.

DNA of the CDR3: TGTGCCAGCAGCCAAGAAGTAGCGGGTGCCTCCAATGAGCAGTTCTTC. It encodes CASSQEVAGASNEQFF. This chain links TRBV4-2 with TRBJ2-1; 7 nucleotides line up with TRBD2. The CDR3 is 16 amino acids. V shed 0 bases, J shed 6 bases, and the junction held 8 bases outside the gene matches. CDR1 and CDR2 from the germline V gene are LGHNA and YNFKEQ.

The V and J genes are TRBV3-1 and TRBJ1-1, with D possibly TRBD1 on 6 matching bases. Germline V lookup: CDR1 LGHDT, CDR2 YNNKEL (reference sequence). Trimming removed 4 bases at V and 0 bases at J, with 12 bases between. The CDR3 runs 15 residues. The DNA for the CDR3 is TGTGCCAGCAGCCGATACAGGGAGGTGAACACTGAAGCTTTCTTT. Translation gives CASSRYREVNTEAFF.

The chain has TRBV20-1 and TRBJ2-7, with D possibly matching TRBD2 (6 bases). The germline V gene has CDR1 DFQATT and CDR2 SNEGSKA (reference sequence). The CDR3 runs to 13 residues. V was shortened by 2 bases and J by 7 bases, with 15 bases between the two germline ends. CDR3 DNA sequence: TGCAGTGCTAGATCTCTGGGGGGTCGAGAGCAGTACTTC. This translates into CSARSLGGREQYF.

This clonotype was detected only a few times. The chain couples TRBV6-5 to TRBJ2-5; D ambiguous. This CDR3 is 12 amino acids long. Trimming removed 7 bases at V and 2 bases at J, with 8 bases between. Germline V lookup: CDR1 MNHEY, CDR2 SVGAGI. The CDR3 region is CASKASQETQYF. In nucleotides, the CDR3 is TGTGCCAGCAAGGCCAGTCAAGAGACCCAGTACTTC.

The V gene is TRBV28, the J gene TRBJ1-2; possibly TRBD1 for D (6 bases). Trimming cost V 3 bases and J 8 bases, with 13 bases left between them. The CDR3 has 13 residues. The germline V gene encodes CDR1 MDHEN and CDR2 SYDVKM. The CDR3 is CASSFRGRRGYTF. The CDR3, as DNA: TGTGCCAGCAGTTTCAGGGGTAGGCGCGGCTACACCTTC.